This T cell receptor (beta chain) was sequenced during a study of chemoradiotherapy in HPV16-positive cancers. Study overall: Candidate HPV-specific clones and shared TCR motifs came from two HPV16-positive patients.

Whole-study findings and limits: Only two HPV16-positive patients supplied the functional HPV-specificity definition. Candidate HPV-specific clones and E7-related TCR motifs grew in tumor during treatment.

In the case of this clone: Its target is not known.

The protocol was immunoSEQ multiplex PCR, while the TCRdb copy is restricted to in-frame clones and leaves out a portion. The table lists 850 to 1,000 clones, around 84% of them singletons. This CDR3 has 14 residues. Germline CDR1 SGDLS, CDR2 YYNGEE. V gave up 2 bases and J gave up 5 bases; unmatched junction bases: 5. Sequencing was performed on tumor tissue, taken from a patient who underwent chemoradiotherapy. The genes are TRBV9 and TRBJ1-1; TRBD1 agrees at 8 bases. This TCR was sampled from a human donor with HPV-associated anogenital cancer. CDR3 coding DNA: TGTGCCAGCAGCGTCGGACAGGGAGTAACTGAAGCTTTCTTT. This gives the protein CASSVGQGVTEAFF.